This T cell receptor (beta chain) originates from a study of type 1 regulatory T cells. Whole-study context: T-allo10 is a Tr1-enriched, alloantigen-specific CD4 T cell product made in vitro.

Germline values: CDR1 SGHTA, CDR2 FQGNSA. The CDR3 runs to 15 residues. V gave up 4 bases and J gave up 0 bases; unmatched junction bases: 3. TCRdb analysed the reads with MiXCR anew, one entry per CDR3 protein. The sample lists some 89,000 distinct CDR3 sequences, 31% occurring once. Input material: CD4+ T cells, either the whole sample or a sorted fraction (not recorded which). The clonotype originates from a human donor in good health. This sequence joins TRBV7-2 and TRBJ2-7; the match to TRBD2 covers 10 bases. CDR3 in amino acids: CASSWTSGNSYEQYF. The CDR3 DNA follows: TGTGCCAGCAGCTGGACTAGCGGAAACTCCTACGAGCAGTACTTC. The full variable domain, rest sourced from reference TRBV7-2 and TRBJ2-7, is GAGVSQSPSNKVTEKGKDVELRCDPISGHTALYWYRQSLGQGLEFLIYFQGNSAPDKSGLPSDRFSAERTGGSVSTLTIQRTQQEDSAVYLCASSWTSGNSYEQYFGPGTRLTVT.